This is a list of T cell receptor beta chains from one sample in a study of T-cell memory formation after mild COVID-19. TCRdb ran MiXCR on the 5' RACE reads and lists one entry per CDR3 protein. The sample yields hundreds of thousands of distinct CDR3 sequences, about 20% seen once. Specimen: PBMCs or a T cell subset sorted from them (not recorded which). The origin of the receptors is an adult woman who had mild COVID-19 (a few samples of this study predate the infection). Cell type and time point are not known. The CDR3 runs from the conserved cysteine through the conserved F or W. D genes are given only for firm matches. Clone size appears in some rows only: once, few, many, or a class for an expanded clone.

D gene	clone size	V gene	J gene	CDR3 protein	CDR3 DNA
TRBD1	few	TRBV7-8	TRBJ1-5	CASSLRYMSRDRELSNQPQHF	TGTGCCAGCAGCTTACGATACATGTCCCGGGACAGGGAACTTAGCAATCAGCCCCAGCATTTT
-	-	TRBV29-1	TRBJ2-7	CSVKGGVVGYEQYF	TGCAGCGTGAAAGGGGGAGTCGTGGGCTACGAGCAGTACTTC
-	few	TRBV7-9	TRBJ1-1	CASSPRGGVAEAFF	TGTGCCAGCAGCCCCAGGGGTGGTGTGGCTGAAGCTTTCTTT
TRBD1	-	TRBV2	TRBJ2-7	CASSDPRTGLMEYF	TGTGCCAGCAGTGACCCTAGGACAGGTCTAATGGAGTACTTC
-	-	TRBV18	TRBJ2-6	CASSPPYPGANVLTF	TGTGCCAGCTCACCACCGTATCCCGGGGCCAACGTCCTGACTTTC
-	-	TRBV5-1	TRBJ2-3	CASSSDNTDTQYF	TGCGCCAGCAGCTCGGACAACACAGATACGCAGTATTTT
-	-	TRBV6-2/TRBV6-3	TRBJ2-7	CASRLDSVRDEQYF	TGTGCCAGCAGGCTGGACTCCGTTCGGGACGAGCAGTACTTC
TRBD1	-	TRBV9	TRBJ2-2	CASSVARSRQGENTGELFF	TGTGCCAGCAGCGTAGCTAGGTCAAGACAGGGGGAGAACACCGGGGAGCTGTTTTTT
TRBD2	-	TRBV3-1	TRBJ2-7	CASRSGGREEQYF	TGTGCCAGCAGAAGCGGGGGGCGTGAGGAGCAGTACTTC
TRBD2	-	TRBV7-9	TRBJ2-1	CASSLPKTFLTSGSQNEQFF	TGTGCCAGCAGCTTACCAAAGACCTTTCTGACTAGCGGGAGTCAGAATGAGCAGTTCTTC
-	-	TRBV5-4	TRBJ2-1	CASSLAFGEEQFF	TGTGCCAGCAGCTTGGCCTTTGGGGAGGAGCAGTTCTTC
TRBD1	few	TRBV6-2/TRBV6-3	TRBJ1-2	CASSYLPDRGPGGGYTF	TGTGCCAGCAGTTACCTCCCGGACAGGGGTCCGGGAGGAGGCTACACCTTC
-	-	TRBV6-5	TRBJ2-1	CASHKGDNEQFF	TGTGCCAGTCACAAGGGGGACAATGAGCAGTTCTTC
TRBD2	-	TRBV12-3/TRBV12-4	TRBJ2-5	CASSTGLAGDTGETQYF	TGTGCCAGCAGCACGGGACTAGCGGGAGATACAGGAGAGACCCAGTACTTC
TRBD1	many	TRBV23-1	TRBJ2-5	CASSQRLTGLKETQYF	TGCGCCAGCAGTCAACGCCTGACAGGGTTGAAGGAGACCCAGTACTTC
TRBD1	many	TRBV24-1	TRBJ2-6	CATSDSGQGNTGANVLTF	TGTGCCACCAGTGATTCTGGACAGGGAAATACTGGGGCCAACGTCCTGACTTTC
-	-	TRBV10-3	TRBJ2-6	CAISDYGESQSNVLTF	TGTGCCATCAGTGATTACGGGGAATCACAGTCCAACGTCCTGACTTTC
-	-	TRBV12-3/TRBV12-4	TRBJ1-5	CASTQMGEPQHF	TGTGCCAGCACCCAGATGGGGGAGCCCCAGCATTTT
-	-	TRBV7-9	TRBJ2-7	CASTYDGYTMQYF	TGTGCCAGCACCTACGACGGGTACACTATGCAGTACTTC
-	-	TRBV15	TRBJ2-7	CATSRVYSMSSYEQYF	TGTGCCACCAGCAGAGTATACAGCATGAGCTCCTACGAGCAGTACTTC
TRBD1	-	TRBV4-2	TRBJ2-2	CASSRDRASDTGELFF	TGTGCCAGCAGCCGAGACAGGGCCTCTGACACCGGGGAGCTGTTTTTT
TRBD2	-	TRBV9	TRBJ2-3	CASSDSGAGPDTQYF	TGTGCCAGCAGCGATAGCGGGGCGGGGCCAGATACGCAGTATTTT
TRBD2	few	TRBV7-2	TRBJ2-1	CASSLSRTSGIQNEQFF	TGTGCCAGCAGCCTATCGAGGACTAGCGGGATTCAGAATGAGCAGTTCTTC
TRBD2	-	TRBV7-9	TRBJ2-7	CASSQSGGASYEQYF	TGTGCCAGCAGCCAAAGCGGGGGAGCCTCCTACGAGCAGTACTTC
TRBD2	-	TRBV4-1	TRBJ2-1	CASSQDLGRLAGASYNEQFF	TGCGCCAGCAGCCAAGATTTGGGCCGGCTAGCGGGGGCCTCCTACAATGAGCAGTTCTTC
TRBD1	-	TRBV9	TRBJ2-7	CASSVTGTGISEQYF	TGTGCCAGCAGCGTGACCGGGACAGGGATCTCCGAGCAGTACTTC
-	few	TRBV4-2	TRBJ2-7	CASSQGSGDNYEQYF	TGTGCCAGCAGCCAAGGGTCGGGAGACAACTACGAGCAGTACTTC
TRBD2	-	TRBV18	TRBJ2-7	CASSQGTSGFFSYEQYF	TGTGCCAGCTCACAGGGAACTAGCGGGTTCTTCTCCTACGAGCAGTACTTC
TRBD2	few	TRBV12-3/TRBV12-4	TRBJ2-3	CASSLRGLAGYTDTQYF	TGTGCCAGCAGTCTCAGGGGACTAGCGGGGTACACAGATACGCAGTATTTT
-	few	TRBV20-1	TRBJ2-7	CSAIVFGEQYF	TGCAGTGCTATAGTCTTCGGCGAGCAGTACTTC
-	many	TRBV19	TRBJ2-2	CASTGGHLVSGELFF	TGTGCCAGTACCGGGGGCCACCTGGTGTCCGGGGAGCTGTTTTTT
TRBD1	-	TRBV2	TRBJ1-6	CANRDRVASPLHF	TGTGCCAACCGGGACAGGGTGGCTTCACCCCTCCACTTT
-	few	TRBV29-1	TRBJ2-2	CSVEPGSGTGELFF	TGCAGCGTTGAACCAGGGTCCGGCACCGGGGAGCTGTTTTTT
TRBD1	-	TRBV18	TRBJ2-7	CASSNTGERTEQYF	TGTGCCAGCTCGAACACAGGGGAGCGGACCGAGCAGTACTTC
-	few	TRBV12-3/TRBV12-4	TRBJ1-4	CASSLDLGKLFF	TGTGCCAGCAGTTTAGATCTGGGAAAACTGTTTTTT
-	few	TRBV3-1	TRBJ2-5	CASSQRTRSETQYF	TGTGCCAGCAGCCAACGAACTAGGTCAGAGACCCAGTACTTC
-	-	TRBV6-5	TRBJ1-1	CASSYPGGSAFF	TGTGCCAGCAGTTACCCCGGAGGGTCTGCTTTCTTT
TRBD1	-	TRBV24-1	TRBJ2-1	CATSEAVLQGANEQFF	TGTGCCACCAGTGAAGCCGTCCTACAGGGGGCTAATGAGCAGTTCTTC
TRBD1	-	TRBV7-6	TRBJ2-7	CASSLIAGTGGTYEQYF	TGTGCCAGCAGCTTAATCGCGGGGACAGGAGGCACCTACGAGCAGTACTTC
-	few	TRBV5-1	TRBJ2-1	CASSSEPGGGYNEQFF	TGCGCCAGCAGCTCGGAACCTGGGGGAGGCTACAATGAGCAGTTCTTC
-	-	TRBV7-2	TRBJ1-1	CASSLDLGRNTEAFF	TGTGCCAGCAGCTTAGATCTGGGGAGAAACACTGAAGCTTTCTTT
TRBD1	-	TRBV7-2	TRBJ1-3	CASSLDRGNGNTIYF	TGTGCCAGCAGCTTAGACAGGGGGAACGGAAACACCATATATTTT
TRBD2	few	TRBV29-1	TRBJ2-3	CSVIGSSGRAPSTDTQYF	TGCAGCGTTATTGGGTCTAGCGGGAGGGCCCCTAGCACAGATACGCAGTATTTT
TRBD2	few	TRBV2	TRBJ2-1	CASSGTSGWGEQFF	TGTGCCAGCAGTGGGACTAGCGGGTGGGGTGAGCAGTTCTTC
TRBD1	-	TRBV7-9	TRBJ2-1	CASSRSGQGFRDEQFF	TGTGCCAGCAGCCGCTCCGGACAGGGATTTAGGGATGAGCAGTTCTTC
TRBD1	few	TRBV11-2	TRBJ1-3	CASSLEWTGADTIYF	TGTGCCAGCAGCTTGGAGTGGACAGGGGCAGACACCATATATTTT
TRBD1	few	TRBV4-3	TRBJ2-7	CASSQVQGVTSYEQYF	TGCGCCAGCAGCCAAGTCCAGGGGGTCACCTCCTACGAGCAGTACTTC
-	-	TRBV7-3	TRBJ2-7	CASSLTSGAPSQQYF	TGTGCCAGCAGCTTAACGTCGGGGGCACCTTCCCAGCAGTACTTC
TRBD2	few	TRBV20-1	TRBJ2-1	CSASQTSGSYEQFF	TGCAGTGCTTCTCAGACTAGCGGGAGTTATGAGCAGTTCTTC
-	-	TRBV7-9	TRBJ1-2	CASSLIAGGYTF	TGTGCCAGCAGTTTGATTGCCGGGGGCTACACCTTC
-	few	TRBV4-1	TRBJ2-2	CASSLSGGAGGELFF	TGCGCCAGCAGCCTTAGCGGAGGGGCCGGCGGGGAGCTGTTTTTT
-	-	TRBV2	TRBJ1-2	CASNRRYGYTF	TGTGCCAGCAACAGGAGATATGGCTACACCTTC
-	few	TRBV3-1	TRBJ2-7	CASSQDLYQGTPYEQYF	TGTGCCAGCAGCCAGGACCTCTACCAGGGGACACCCTACGAGCAGTACTTC
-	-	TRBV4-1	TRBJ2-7	CASSSGTEKQYF	TGCGCCAGCAGCTCCGGAACAGAGAAGCAGTACTTC
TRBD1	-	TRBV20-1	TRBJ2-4	CSAVDRVLAKNIQYF	TGCAGTGCAGTAGACAGGGTTCTAGCCAAAAACATTCAGTACTTC